This is a list of T cell receptor beta chains from one sample in a study of shared clonotypes between healthy human individuals. Profiled with immunoSEQ multiplex PCR; TCRdb holds only in-frame clones, not every one. The sample has more than 450,000 clones, approximately 79% seen once. The sequenced sample was PBMCs. Receptors originate from a woman in her 40s in good health. Some clones in this sample may be carry-over from other donors' samples. The CDR3 runs from the conserved cysteine through the conserved F or W.

j_call: TRBJ1-2
v_call: TRBV28
cdr3_aa: CASSTGRGYHGYTF

j_call: TRBJ2-1
v_call: TRBV4-3
cdr3_aa: CASTQGVGPYNEQFF

j_call: TRBJ2-7
v_call: TRBV4-3
cdr3_aa: CASSQVLPGSGSYEQYF

j_call: TRBJ2-7
v_call: TRBV15
cdr3_aa: CATSSPGTGRSNEQYF

j_call: TRBJ1-5
v_call: TRBV18
cdr3_aa: CASSPIGVQGPNQPQHF

j_call: TRBJ1-1
v_call: TRBV19
cdr3_aa: CASSIQGLNTETFF

j_call: TRBJ2-1
v_call: TRBV10-3
cdr3_aa: CAIRDLAGSSYNEQFF

j_call: TRBJ2-1
v_call: TRBV11-1
cdr3_aa: CASSFALLAGAINEQFF

j_call: TRBJ1-5
v_call: TRBV2
cdr3_aa: CASSELSSRVGNQPQHF

j_call: TRBJ2-7
v_call: TRBV6-7
cdr3_aa: CASAPRQPPKLYEQYF

j_call: TRBJ1-1
v_call: TRBV18
cdr3_aa: CASSPSGPEAFF

j_call: TRBJ2-1
v_call: TRBV19
cdr3_aa: CASRRTGVNEQFF

j_call: TRBJ1-4
v_call: TRBV18
cdr3_aa: CASSPLGRVEKLFF

j_call: TRBJ2-1
v_call: TRBV7-2
cdr3_aa: CASSLVGTSGENEQFF

j_call: TRBJ2-7
v_call: TRBV11-2
cdr3_aa: CASSLLAETYEQYF

j_call: TRBJ2-1
v_call: TRBV5-4
cdr3_aa: CASSSKGGSYNEQFF

j_call: TRBJ1-2
v_call: TRBV28
cdr3_aa: CASSNGLWTNYGYTF

j_call: TRBJ2-2
v_call: TRBV11-2
cdr3_aa: CASSLRSGSDTGELFF

j_call: TRBJ2-6
v_call: TRBV9
cdr3_aa: CASSVGNSGANVLTF

j_call: TRBJ2-2
v_call: TRBV7-3
cdr3_aa: CASSLSGRVGTGELFF

j_call: TRBJ2-3
v_call: TRBV6-5
cdr3_aa: CASSLQGWGTDTQYF

j_call: TRBJ2-3
v_call: TRBV9
cdr3_aa: CASSVGVGTGTDTQYF

j_call: TRBJ1-3
v_call: TRBV30
cdr3_aa: CAWSRTGLYSGNTIYF

j_call: TRBJ2-6
v_call: TRBV5-1
cdr3_aa: CASSFGSGANVLTF

j_call: TRBJ2-1
v_call: TRBV4-2
cdr3_aa: CASRSGGYNEQFF

j_call: TRBJ1-2
v_call: TRBV5-1
cdr3_aa: CASSLAVGDGYTF

j_call: TRBJ1-1
v_call: TRBV11-2
cdr3_aa: CASSLRQNTEAFF

j_call: TRBJ2-7
v_call: TRBV5-1
cdr3_aa: CASSLVRADYEQYF

j_call: TRBJ2-7
v_call: TRBV11-2
cdr3_aa: CASSLVLESSYEQYF

j_call: TRBJ1-5
v_call: TRBV5-5
cdr3_aa: CASSPNSLNRDYSNQPQHF

j_call: TRBJ2-7
v_call: TRBV6-1
cdr3_aa: CASSEDYEQYF

j_call: TRBJ2-7
v_call: TRBV4-3
cdr3_aa: CASNNGKTYEQYF